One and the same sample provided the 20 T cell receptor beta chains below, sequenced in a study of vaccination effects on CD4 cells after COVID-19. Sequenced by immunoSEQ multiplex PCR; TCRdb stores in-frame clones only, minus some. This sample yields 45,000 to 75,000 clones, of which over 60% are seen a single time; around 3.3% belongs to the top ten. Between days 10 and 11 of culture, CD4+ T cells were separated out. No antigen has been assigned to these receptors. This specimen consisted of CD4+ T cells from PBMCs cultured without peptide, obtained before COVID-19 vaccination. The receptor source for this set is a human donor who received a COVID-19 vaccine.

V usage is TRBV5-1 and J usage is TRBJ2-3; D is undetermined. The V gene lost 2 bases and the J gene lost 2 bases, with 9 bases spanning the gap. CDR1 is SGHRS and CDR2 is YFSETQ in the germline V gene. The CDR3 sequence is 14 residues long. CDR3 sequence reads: CASSFTANTDTQYF. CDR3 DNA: TGCGCCAGCAGCTTTACAGCGAACACAGATACGCAGTATTTT.

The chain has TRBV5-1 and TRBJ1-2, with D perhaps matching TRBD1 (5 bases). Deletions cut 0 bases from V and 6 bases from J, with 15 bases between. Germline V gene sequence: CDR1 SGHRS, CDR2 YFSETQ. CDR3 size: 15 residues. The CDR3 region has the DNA TGCGCCAGCAGCTTGGGGCCGGGGGAGATCGATGGCTACACCTTC. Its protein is CASSLGPGEIDGYTF.

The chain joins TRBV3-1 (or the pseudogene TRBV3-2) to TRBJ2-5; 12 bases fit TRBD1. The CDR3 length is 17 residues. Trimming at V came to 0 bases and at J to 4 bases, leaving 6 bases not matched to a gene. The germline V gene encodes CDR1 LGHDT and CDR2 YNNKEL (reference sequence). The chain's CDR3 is CASSQERDRGRGETQYF. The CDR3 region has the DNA TGTGCCAGCAGCCAAGAACGGGACAGGGGGCGCGGAGAGACCCAGTACTTC.

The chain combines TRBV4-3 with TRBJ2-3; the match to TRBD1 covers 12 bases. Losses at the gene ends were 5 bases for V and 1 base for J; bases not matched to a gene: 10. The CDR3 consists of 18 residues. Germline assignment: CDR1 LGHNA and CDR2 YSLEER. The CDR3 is CASSYSGQGASGTDTQYF. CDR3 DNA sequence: TGCGCCAGCAGCTATTCGGGACAGGGGGCGAGTGGCACAGATACGCAGTATTTT.

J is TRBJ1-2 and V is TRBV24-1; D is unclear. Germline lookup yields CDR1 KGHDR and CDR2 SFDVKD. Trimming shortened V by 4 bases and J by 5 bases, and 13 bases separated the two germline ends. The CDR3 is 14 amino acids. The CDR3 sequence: CATSDPRRGYGYTF. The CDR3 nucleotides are TGTGCCACCAGTGACCCAAGGAGAGGGTATGGCTACACCTTC.

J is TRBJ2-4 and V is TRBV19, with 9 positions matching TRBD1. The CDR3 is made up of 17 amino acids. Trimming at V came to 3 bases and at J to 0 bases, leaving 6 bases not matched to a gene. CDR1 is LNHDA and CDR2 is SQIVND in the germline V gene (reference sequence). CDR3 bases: TGTGCCAGTAGTATGGGAGGACAGGGGTTAGCCAAAAACATTCAGTACTTC. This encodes CASSMGGQGLAKNIQYF.

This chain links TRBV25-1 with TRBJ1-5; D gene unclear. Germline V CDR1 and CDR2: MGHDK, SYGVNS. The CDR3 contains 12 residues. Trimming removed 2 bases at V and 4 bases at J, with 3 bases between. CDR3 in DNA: TGTGCCAGCAGTGAACCAAATCAGCCCCAGCATTTT. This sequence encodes CASSEPNQPQHF.

DNA for the CDR3: TGTGCCAGCAGTCCTCAGGGGACCCGAAATGAAAAACTGTTTTTT. Protein product: CASSPQGTRNEKLFF. The rearrangement uses TRBV28 and TRBJ1-4, with D maybe TRBD1 (6 bases). Per the germline V gene, CDR1 is MDHEN and CDR2 is SYDVKM. The CDR3 spans 15 residues. Trimming stripped 5 bases from V and 5 bases from J, with 15 bases between.

The CDR3: CASSPLGWAGANVLTF. The CDR3 DNA follows: TGTGCCAGCTCACCACTAGGCTGGGCGGGGGCCAACGTCCTGACTTTC. The gene calls are TRBV18 and TRBJ2-6; no definite D call. V dropped 1 base and J dropped 4 bases, with 11 bases sitting between them. The CDR3 runs 16 residues. The germline V gene has CDR1 KGHSH and CDR2 LQKENI.

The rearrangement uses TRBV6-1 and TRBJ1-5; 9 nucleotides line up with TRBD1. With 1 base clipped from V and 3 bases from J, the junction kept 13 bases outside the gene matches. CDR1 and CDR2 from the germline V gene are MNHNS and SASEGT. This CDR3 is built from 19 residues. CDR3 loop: CASSEVRLVRDRVNQPQHF. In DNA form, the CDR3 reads TGTGCCAGCAGTGAAGTAAGATTGGTTCGGGACAGGGTCAATCAGCCCCAGCATTTT.

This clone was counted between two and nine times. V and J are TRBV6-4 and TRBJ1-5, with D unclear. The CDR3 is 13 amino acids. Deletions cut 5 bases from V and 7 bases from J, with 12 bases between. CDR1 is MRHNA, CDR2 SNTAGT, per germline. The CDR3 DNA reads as TGTGCCAGCAGTCCGAGGGAGGGACAGCCCCAGCATTTT. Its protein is CASSPREGQPQHF.

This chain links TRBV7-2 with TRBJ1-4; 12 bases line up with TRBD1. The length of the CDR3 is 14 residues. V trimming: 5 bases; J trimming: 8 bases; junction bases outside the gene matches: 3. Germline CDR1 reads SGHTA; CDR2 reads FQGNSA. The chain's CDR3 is CASSRDRGQEKLFF. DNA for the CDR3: TGTGCCAGCAGCCGGGACAGGGGGCAGGAAAAACTGTTTTTT.

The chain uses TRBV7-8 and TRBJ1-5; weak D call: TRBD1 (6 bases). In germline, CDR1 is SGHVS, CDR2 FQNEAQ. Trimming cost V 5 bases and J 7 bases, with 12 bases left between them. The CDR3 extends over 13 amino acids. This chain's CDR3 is CASSRTGNQPQHF. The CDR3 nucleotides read TGTGCCAGCAGCCGTACAGGGAACCAGCCCCAGCATTTT.

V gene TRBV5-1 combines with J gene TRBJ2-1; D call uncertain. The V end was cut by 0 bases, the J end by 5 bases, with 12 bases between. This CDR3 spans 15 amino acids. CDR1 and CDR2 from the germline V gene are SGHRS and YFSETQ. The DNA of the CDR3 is TGCGCCAGCAGCTTGGGACACGAGAGCCACAATGAGCAGTTCTTC. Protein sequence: CASSLGHESHNEQFF. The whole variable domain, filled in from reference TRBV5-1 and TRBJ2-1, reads KAGVTQTPRYLIKTRGQQVTLSCSPISGHRSVSWYQQTPGQGLQFLFEYFSETQRNKGNFPGRFSGRQFSNSRSEMNVSTLELGDSALYLCASSLGHESHNEQFFGPGTRLTVL.

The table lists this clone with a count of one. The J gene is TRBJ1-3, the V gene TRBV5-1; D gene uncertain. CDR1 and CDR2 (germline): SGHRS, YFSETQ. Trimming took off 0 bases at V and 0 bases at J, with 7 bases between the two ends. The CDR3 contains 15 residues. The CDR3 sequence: CASSLVANSGNTIYF. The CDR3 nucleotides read TGCGCCAGCAGCTTGGTGGCGAACTCTGGAAACACCATATATTTT.

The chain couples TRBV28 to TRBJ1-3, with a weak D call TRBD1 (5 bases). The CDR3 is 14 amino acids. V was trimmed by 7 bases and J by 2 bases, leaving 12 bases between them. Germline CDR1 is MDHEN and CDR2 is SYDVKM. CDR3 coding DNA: TGTGCCAGCACCAAAGCAGGGACTGGAAACACCATATATTTT. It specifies CASTKAGTGNTIYF.

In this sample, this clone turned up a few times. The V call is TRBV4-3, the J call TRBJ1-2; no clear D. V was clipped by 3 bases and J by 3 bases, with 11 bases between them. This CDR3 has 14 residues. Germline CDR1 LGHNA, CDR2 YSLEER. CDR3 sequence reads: CASSQAEKDYGYTF. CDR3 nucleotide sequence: TGCGCCAGCAGCCAGGCCGAGAAGGACTATGGCTACACCTTC.

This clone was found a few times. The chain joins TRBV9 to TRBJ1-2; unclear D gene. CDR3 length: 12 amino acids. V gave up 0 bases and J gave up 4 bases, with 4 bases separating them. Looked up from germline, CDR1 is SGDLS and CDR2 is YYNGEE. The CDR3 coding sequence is TGTGCCAGCAGCGTAGCGGGCTATGGCTACACCTTC. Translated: CASSVAGYGYTF.

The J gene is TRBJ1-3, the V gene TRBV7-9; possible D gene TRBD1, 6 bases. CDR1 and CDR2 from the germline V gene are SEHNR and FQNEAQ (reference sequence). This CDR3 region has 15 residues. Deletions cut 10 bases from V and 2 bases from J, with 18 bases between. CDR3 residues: CAKGDGVEAGNTIYF. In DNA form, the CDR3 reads TGTGCCAAGGGGGATGGTGTGGAAGCTGGAAACACCATATATTTT.

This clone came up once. The CDR3 bases are TGTGCCAGCAGTGACGTCGGACTAGCGGGGGTTACGCAGTATTTT. Encoded protein: CASSDVGLAGVTQYF. The chain couples TRBV6-4 to TRBJ2-3; 13 positions agree with TRBD2. The CDR3 totals 15 residues. Germline-derived CDR1 and CDR2 are MRHNA and SNTAGT. The ends lost 2 bases at V and 8 bases at J; junction bases unmatched: 4.